This T cell receptor (beta chain) was sequenced in a study of blood T cells in healthy people across ages. The V gene end was trimmed by 3 bases and the J gene end by 1 base; junction bases not matched to a gene: 3. The CDR3 contains 15 residues. CDR1 is SGHRS and CDR2 is YFSETQ in the germline V gene. The table lists this clonotype with a few counts. Its antigen is unidentified. General study results and limits: Unsorted PBMCs ruled out conclusive naive versus antigen-experienced comparison. The study found more naive CD4+ cells and higher diversity in long-lived than aged donors.

Primers used in a second PCR of roughly 7 to 11 cycles were a sample-barcoded 5' primer and a J-beta primer mix. Each of the cDNA molecules was tagged by a template-switch adaptor with 12 random nucleotides. TCRdb passed the 5' RACE reads through MiXCR, listing each CDR3 protein once. The sample has hundreds of thousands of distinct CDR3 sequences, 27% seen once; the top ten hold over 25%. This receptor was taken from a woman between 65 and 79 years old in good health. J is TRBJ2-3 and V is TRBV5-1; 9 bases fit TRBD1. The sequenced sample consisted of blood. DNA for the CDR3: TGCGCCAGCAGCTCAGGGGACAGGGGCACAGATACGCAGTATTTT. Protein product: CASSSGDRGTDTQYF. The full variable domain, rest sourced from reference TRBV5-1 and TRBJ2-3, is KAGVTQTPRYLIKTRGQQVTLSCSPISGHRSVSWYQQTPGQGLQFLFEYFSETQRNKGNFPGRFSGRQFSNSRSEMNVSTLELGDSALYLCASSSGDRGTDTQYFGPGTRLTVL.